This passage covers 2 T cell receptor beta chains from one sample sequenced in a study of metastatic and nonmetastatic thyroid tumors. Using MiXCR, TCRdb reanalyzed the PCR reads. This table has about 35,000 clones, around 33% appearing once. Thyroid surgery had not been preceded by any treatment in any patient. The specimen sequenced was tumor tissue. These receptors came from a female donor with papillary thyroid cancer or a benign thyroid nodule (not recorded which). Some clones in this sample may be carry-over from other donors' samples.

The genes are TRBV24-1 and TRBJ1-1, with 10 bases matching TRBD1. With 4 bases clipped from V and 5 bases from J, the junction kept 12 bases outside the gene matches. The CDR3 length is 17 residues. Looked up from germline, CDR1 is KGHDR and CDR2 is SFDVKD. In DNA, the CDR3 is TGTGCCACCAGTGACCCGGTTTCGGCGGGACAGGGGACTGAAGCTTTCTTT. This encodes CATSDPVSAGQGTEAFF.

The J gene is TRBJ2-7, the V gene TRBV7-2, with D perhaps TRBD1 (7 bases). V was shortened by 5 bases and J by 2 bases, with 16 bases between the two germline ends. From germline, CDR1 is SGHTA and CDR2 FQGNSA. The CDR3 is 15 amino acids. In DNA, the CDR3 is TGTGCCAGCAGCACTAGCAGGGGGAGTACCTACGAGCAGTACTTC. Its translation: CASSTSRGSTYEQYF.